This is a list of T cell receptor beta chains from one sample in a study of tumor and adjacent non-tumor tissue in lung cancer. TCRdb re-called the multiplex PCR reads with MiXCR, one entry per CDR3 protein. Among about 110,000 distinct CDR3 sequences listed, about 61% were seen once. The sample taken for sequencing was distant non-tumor lung tissue. Every receptor here comes from a man aged 60 to 75 with non-small cell lung cancer. CDR3s include the opening cysteine and the closing phenylalanine or tryptophan. Each record gives: D gene, clone size, J gene, V gene, CDR3 DNA, CDR3 protein. A D gene is named only where the DNA matches it firmly. Expanded clones are given a class, and other clones once, few, many or no size at all.

D: TRBD1
size: -
J: TRBJ1-1
V: TRBV4-2
DNA: TGTGCCAGCAGATGGGACAGGGTGGGCACTGAAGCTTTCTTT
CDR3: CASRWDRVGTEAFF

D: -
size: -
J: TRBJ2-3
V: TRBV6-6
DNA: TGTGCCAGCAGTTACACTGCATCTAGCGCACTAAGGGATACAGATACGCAGTATTTT
CDR3: CASSYTASSALRDTDTQYF

D: -
size: many
J: TRBJ1-2
V: TRBV20-1
DNA: TGCAGTGCTAGAGATGGGGGCCGAAGGGACTATGGCTACACCTTC
CDR3: CSARDGGRRDYGYTF

D: -
size: -
J: TRBJ1-5
V: TRBV20-1
DNA: TGCAGTGCTACAGGGAGTCGGGGTCAGCCCCAGCATTTT
CDR3: CSATGSRGQPQHF

D: TRBD2
size: few
J: TRBJ2-1
V: TRBV25-1
DNA: TGTGCCAGCAGTGAATCTAGGACTAGCGGGAAGAATGAGCAGTTCTTC
CDR3: CASSESRTSGKNEQFF

D: -
size: -
J: TRBJ2-1
V: TRBV6-5
DNA: TGTGTCAGGAGAAACAACCGGGATCTCGGTTTCGGTGAGCAGTTCTTC
CDR3: CVRRNNRDLGFGEQFF

D: -
size: -
J: TRBJ2-7
V: TRBV11-3
DNA: TGTGCCAGCAGCTTCCGGGACGGGACTCAAGAGCAGTACTTC
CDR3: CASSFRDGTQEQYF

D: TRBD1
size: many
J: TRBJ1-1
V: TRBV11-2
DNA: TGTGCCAGCAGCGACAGGGGGCTTGGTGAAGCTTTCTTT
CDR3: CASSDRGLGEAFF

D: -
size: many
J: TRBJ2-2
V: TRBV6-2/TRBV6-3
DNA: TGTGCCAGCAGCTTCAGGGAAATCGGGGAGCTGTTTTTT
CDR3: CASSFREIGELFF

D: -
size: -
J: TRBJ2-4
V: TRBV6-5
DNA: TGTGCCAGCGGTCTCCGCAGGGAGACAAACATTAAGTACTTC
CDR3: CASGLRRETNIKYF

D: -
size: -
J: TRBJ1-5
V: TRBV6-6
DNA: TGTGCCAACAGCGTCGGACAGTCAAAGGATCAGCCCCAGCATTTT
CDR3: CANSVGQSKDQPQHF

D: -
size: -
J: TRBJ2-3
V: TRBV2
DNA: TGTGCCAGCACCTCGGTCGGGCAAACAGATACGCAGTATTTT
CDR3: CASTSVGQTDTQYF

D: TRBD2
size: -
J: TRBJ2-1
V: TRBV4-2
DNA: TGTGCCAGCAGTGGCAAGGGTCGACTAGCGGGAAGGATTGGGCAGTTCTTC
CDR3: CASSGKGRLAGRIGQFF

D: TRBD2
size: -
J: TRBJ2-1
V: TRBV4-2
DNA: TGTGCCAGCAGCCAAGATGTGGCGGGGGGCTTCAATGAGCAATTCTTC
CDR3: CASSQDVAGGFNEQFF

D: TRBD1
size: many
J: TRBJ2-1
V: TRBV6-2/TRBV6-3
DNA: TGTGCCAGCAGAACCACAGGGGGCTCCTACAATGAGCAGTTCTTC
CDR3: CASRTTGGSYNEQFF

D: -
size: many
J: TRBJ2-7
V: TRBV6-2/TRBV6-3
DNA: TGTGCCAGCAGTGAGATTAGCTCCTACGAGCAGTACTTC
CDR3: CASSEISSYEQYF

D: TRBD2
size: few
J: TRBJ2-1
V: TRBV5-1
DNA: TGCGCCAGCAACTCTAGTTTAGCGGGAAGATCCTACAATGAGCAGTTCTTC
CDR3: CASNSSLAGRSYNEQFF

D: TRBD1
size: -
J: TRBJ2-3
V: TRBV18
DNA: TGTGCCAGCTCACAACGGGACAGCAAGCAGTATTTT
CDR3: CASSQRDSKQYF

D: TRBD1
size: once
J: TRBJ2-7
V: TRBV11-1
DNA: TGTACCAGCAGAATAACGGACAGGGGACCCTACGAGCAGTACTTC
CDR3: CTSRITDRGPYEQYF

D: -
size: -
J: TRBJ1-6
V: TRBV25-1
DNA: TGTGCCATCAGGGAAGACAGCTCCTATAATTCACCCCTCCACTTT
CDR3: CAIREDSSYNSPLHF

D: TRBD1
size: -
J: TRBJ2-5
V: TRBV11-2
DNA: TGTGCCAGCAGCACATCCGGGACAGGGGCAGAGACCCAGTACTTC
CDR3: CASSTSGTGAETQYF

D: -
size: -
J: TRBJ2-5
V: TRBV11-3
DNA: TGTGCCAGCAGCTTAGACAGGGGCCTCAGGGAGACCCAGTGTTTC
CDR3: CASSLDRGLRETQCF

D: TRBD1
size: -
J: TRBJ1-1
V: TRBV5-5
DNA: TGTGCCAGCAGCGCGACAGGGTCTGAAGCTCTCTTT
CDR3: CASSATGSEALF

D: TRBD1
size: few
J: TRBJ2-5
V: TRBV5-1
DNA: TGTGCCAGCAGCCAGGGGACAGCCGAGACCCAGTGCTTC
CDR3: CASSQGTAETQCF

D: -
size: once
J: TRBJ2-1
V: TRBV20-1
DNA: TGCAGTGCTATGGGGGATTCAGGGAGGACCTACAATGAGCAGTTCTTC
CDR3: CSAMGDSGRTYNEQFF

D: -
size: many
J: TRBJ1-2
V: TRBV12-3/TRBV12-4
DNA: TGTGCCAGCTCGGAAGACCTATATGGCTACACCTTC
CDR3: CASSEDLYGYTF

D: TRBD2
size: -
J: TRBJ2-1
V: TRBV4-2
DNA: TGTGCCAGCAGCCAAGATCTGGGTACTAGCGGGAGACGTGAGCAGCTCTTC
CDR3: CASSQDLGTSGRREQLF

D: TRBD1
size: many
J: TRBJ2-2
V: TRBV6-1
DNA: TGTGCCAGCAACCGTCGACAGGGGTATGACACCGGGGAGCTGTTTTTT
CDR3: CASNRRQGYDTGELFF

D: -
size: -
J: TRBJ2-3
V: TRBV12-3/TRBV12-4
DNA: TGTGCCAGCCAAGGTTCACGGGGGCCCCCCAGAGATACCCAGTATTTT
CDR3: CASQGSRGPPRDTQYF

D: -
size: -
J: TRBJ2-5
V: TRBV6-5
DNA: TGTGCCAGCAGTAACGGAATGTTACAAGAGACCCAGTACTTC
CDR3: CASSNGMLQETQYF

D: -
size: -
J: TRBJ2-7
V: TRBV6-1
DNA: TGTGCCAGCAGTGAACGTGTGCGGCCGGTGGGATACGAGCAGTACTTC
CDR3: CASSERVRPVGYEQYF

D: -
size: few
J: TRBJ2-7
V: TRBV20-1
DNA: TGCAGTGCTAACATATTAAGCGGCTACGAGCAGTACTTC
CDR3: CSANILSGYEQYF

D: TRBD2
size: few
J: TRBJ2-5
V: TRBV20-1
DNA: TGCAGTGCACCTAGGGGGGTGGGACTAGCTGGGGAGACCCAGTACTTC
CDR3: CSAPRGVGLAGETQYF

D: -
size: -
J: TRBJ2-1
V: TRBV4-1
DNA: TGCGCCAGCAGCCAAGATTCGGGTTTTGTGCGGGGTTCTGGTGAACAGTTCTTC
CDR3: CASSQDSGFVRGSGEQFF

D: TRBD1
size: -
J: TRBJ2-5
V: TRBV25-1
DNA: TGTACCAGCAGTGGGACAGGGCTCGCCGTGACCCAGTACTTC
CDR3: CTSSGTGLAVTQYF

D: -
size: few
J: TRBJ2-3
V: TRBV2
DNA: TGTGCCAGCAGAAGCAGACAAGCGGTACGCACAGATACGCAGTATTTT
CDR3: CASRSRQAVRTDTQYF

D: -
size: -
J: TRBJ1-2
V: TRBV11-2
DNA: TGTGCCAGCAGCATAAGGGGCCCGAATAACTATGACTACACATTC
CDR3: CASSIRGPNNYDYTF

D: -
size: -
J: TRBJ1-5
V: TRBV6-2/TRBV6-3
DNA: TGTGCCATCGCTCTGCCAGGCGATCGTCAGCCCCAACATTTT
CDR3: CAIALPGDRQPQHF

D: -
size: -
J: TRBJ2-3
V: TRBV29-1
DNA: TGTAGCGTTGCTTCGGGCATAGATACGCAGTATTTT
CDR3: CSVASGIDTQYF

D: TRBD2
size: -
J: TRBJ2-5
V: TRBV6-6
DNA: TGTACCAGCAGTTTTGGTCAAATGTCGGGACTAGGAATCCCAGAGACCCAGCACTTC
CDR3: CTSSFGQMSGLGIPETQHF

D: -
size: once
J: TRBJ1-3
V: TRBV19
DNA: TGTGCCAGTCTGCAGGTGTACTCTGGAAACACCATATATTTT
CDR3: CASLQVYSGNTIYF